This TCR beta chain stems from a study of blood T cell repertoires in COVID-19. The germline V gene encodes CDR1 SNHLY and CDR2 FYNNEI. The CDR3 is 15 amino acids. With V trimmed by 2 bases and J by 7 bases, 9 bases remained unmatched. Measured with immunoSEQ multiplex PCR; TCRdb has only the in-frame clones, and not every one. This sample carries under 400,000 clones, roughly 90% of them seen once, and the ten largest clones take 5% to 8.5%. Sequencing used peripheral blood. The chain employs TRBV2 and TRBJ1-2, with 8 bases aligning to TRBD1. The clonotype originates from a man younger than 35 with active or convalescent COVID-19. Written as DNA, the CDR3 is TGTGCCAGCAGTGAATCGGGGAGGACAGGGATTGGCTACACCTTC. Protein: CASSESGRTGIGYTF.